Included here is one T cell receptor beta chain sequence, with context. These data come from a study of blood T cell repertoires in COVID-19. On the study more broadly: Samples taken during acute and convalescent COVID-19 were collected in the United States, Italy and Spain. The analysed material was cDNA or gDNA that came from T cells, B-cell-depleted T cells, or PBMCs.

Original data processing: How many nucleated cells were present was estimated from reference gene primer amplification. Some clones are missing from TCRdb's copy, which holds only in-frame ones; the method was immunoSEQ multiplex PCR. For V, J and clone size, that table is used; D and trimming come from the DNA. The table lists 150,000 to 200,000 clones, roughly 90% of them singletons. Germline V gives CDR1 MNHEY, CDR2 SMNVEV (reference sequence). The CDR3 is made up of 17 amino acids. Unmatched junction bases numbered 8, after V lost 2 bases and J lost 6 bases. Source material: peripheral blood. The receptor's source is a man aged 35 to 55 with acute or convalescent COVID-19. This chain joins TRBV27 and TRBJ2-1; the match to TRBD2 covers 12 bases. This chain's CDR3 is CASSLPPSGGAPNEQFF. The CDR3 DNA reads TGTGCCAGCAGTTTACCTCCTAGCGGGGGGGCCCCCAATGAGCAGTTCTTC.